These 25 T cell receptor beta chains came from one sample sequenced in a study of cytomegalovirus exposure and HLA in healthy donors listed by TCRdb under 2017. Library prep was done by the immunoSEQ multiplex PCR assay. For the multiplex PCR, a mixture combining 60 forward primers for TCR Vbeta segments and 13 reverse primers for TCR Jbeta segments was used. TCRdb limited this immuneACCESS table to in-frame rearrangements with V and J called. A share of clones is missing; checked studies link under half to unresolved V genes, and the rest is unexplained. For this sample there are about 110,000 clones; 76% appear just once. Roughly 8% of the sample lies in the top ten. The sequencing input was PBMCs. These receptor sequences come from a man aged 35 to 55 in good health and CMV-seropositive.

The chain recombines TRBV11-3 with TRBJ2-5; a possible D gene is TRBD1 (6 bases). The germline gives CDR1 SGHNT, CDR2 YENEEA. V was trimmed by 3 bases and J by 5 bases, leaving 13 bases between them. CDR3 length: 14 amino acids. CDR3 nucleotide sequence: TGTGCCAGCAGCTTGGGGCAGGGGTACGAGACCCAGTACTTC. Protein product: CASSLGQGYETQYF.

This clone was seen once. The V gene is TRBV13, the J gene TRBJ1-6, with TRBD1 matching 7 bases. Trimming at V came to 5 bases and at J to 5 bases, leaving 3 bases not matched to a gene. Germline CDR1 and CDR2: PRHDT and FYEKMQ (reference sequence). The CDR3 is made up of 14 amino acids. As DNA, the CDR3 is TGTGCCAGCAGCCAGACAGGGAATAATTCACCCCTCCACTTT. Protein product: CASSQTGNNSPLHF.

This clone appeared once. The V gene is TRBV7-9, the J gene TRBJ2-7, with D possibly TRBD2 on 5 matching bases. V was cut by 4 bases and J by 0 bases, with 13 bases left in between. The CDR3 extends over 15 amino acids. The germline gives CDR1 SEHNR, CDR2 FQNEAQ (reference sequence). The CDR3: CASSSHPADSYEQYF. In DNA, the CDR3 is TGTGCCAGCAGCTCCCACCCAGCGGACTCCTACGAGCAGTACTTC.

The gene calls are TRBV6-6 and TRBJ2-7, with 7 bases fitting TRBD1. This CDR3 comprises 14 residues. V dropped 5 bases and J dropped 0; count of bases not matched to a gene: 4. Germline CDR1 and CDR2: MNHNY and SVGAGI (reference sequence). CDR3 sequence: CASSGQESSYEQYF. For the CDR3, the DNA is TGTGCCAGCAGTGGACAGGAGAGCTCCTACGAGCAGTACTTC.

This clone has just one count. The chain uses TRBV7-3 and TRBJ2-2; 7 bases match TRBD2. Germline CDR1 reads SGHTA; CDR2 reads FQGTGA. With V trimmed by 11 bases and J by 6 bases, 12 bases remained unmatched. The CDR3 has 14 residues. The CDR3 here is CASGGGRGSGELFF. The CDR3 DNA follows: TGTGCCTCGGGCGGCGGGAGAGGTTCCGGGGAGCTGTTTTTT.

CDR3 sequence reads: CASSDGVGGSVVQYF. CDR3 sequence (DNA): TGTGCCAGCAGTGATGGTGTAGGGGGCTCAGTGGTGCAGTACTTC. V and J are TRBV2 and TRBJ2-7, with 7 bases lining up with TRBD1. The CDR3 length is 15 residues. CDR1 SNHLY and CDR2 FYNNEI come from the germline V gene. Losses at the gene ends were 3 bases for V and 9 bases for J; bases not matched to a gene: 14.

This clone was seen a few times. For the CDR3, the DNA is TGTGCCAGCAGCAAAAACAGGGGGCCGACCACTGAAGCTTTCTTT. Protein: CASSKNRGPTTEAFF. The chain couples TRBV7-2 to TRBJ1-1, with 9 bases matching TRBD1. This CDR3 is built from 15 residues. V lost 5 bases and J lost 4; bases outside the gene matches: 8. Germline V CDR1 and CDR2: SGHTA, FQGNSA.

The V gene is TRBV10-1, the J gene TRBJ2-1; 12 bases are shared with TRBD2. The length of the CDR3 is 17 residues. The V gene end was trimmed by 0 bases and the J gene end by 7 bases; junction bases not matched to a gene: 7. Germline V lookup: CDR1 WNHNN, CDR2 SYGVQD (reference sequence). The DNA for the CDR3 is TGCGCCAGCAGTGAGTCCTCAGGAACTAGCGGGAGGAATGAGCAGTTCTTC. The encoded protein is CASSESSGTSGRNEQFF.

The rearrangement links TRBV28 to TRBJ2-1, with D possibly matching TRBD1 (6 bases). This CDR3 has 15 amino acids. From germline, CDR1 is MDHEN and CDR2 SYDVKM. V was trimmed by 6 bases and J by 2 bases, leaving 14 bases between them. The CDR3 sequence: CASSLRGGAYNEQFF. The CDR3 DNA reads TGTGCCAGCAGCTTGAGAGGGGGAGCCTACAATGAGCAGTTCTTC. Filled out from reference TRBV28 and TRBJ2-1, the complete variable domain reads DVKVTQSSRYLVKRTGEKVFLECVQDMDHENMFWYRQDPGLGLRLIYFSYDVKMKEKGDIPEGYSVSREKKERFSLILESASTNQTSMYLCASSLRGGAYNEQFFGPGTRLTVL.

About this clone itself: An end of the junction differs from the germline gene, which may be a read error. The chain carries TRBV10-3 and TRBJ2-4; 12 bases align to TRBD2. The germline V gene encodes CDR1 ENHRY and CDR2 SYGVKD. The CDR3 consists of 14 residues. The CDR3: CAISSGGAKNSQYF. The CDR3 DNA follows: TGTGCCATCTCTAGCGGGGGGGCCAAAAACAGTCAGTACTTC.

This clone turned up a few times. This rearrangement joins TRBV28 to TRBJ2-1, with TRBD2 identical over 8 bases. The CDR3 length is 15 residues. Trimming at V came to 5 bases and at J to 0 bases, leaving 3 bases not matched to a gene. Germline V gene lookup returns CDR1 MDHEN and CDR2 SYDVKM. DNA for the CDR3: TGTGCCAGCAGTCGACTAGCGAGCTCCTACAATGAGCAGTTCTTC. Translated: CASSRLASSYNEQFF.

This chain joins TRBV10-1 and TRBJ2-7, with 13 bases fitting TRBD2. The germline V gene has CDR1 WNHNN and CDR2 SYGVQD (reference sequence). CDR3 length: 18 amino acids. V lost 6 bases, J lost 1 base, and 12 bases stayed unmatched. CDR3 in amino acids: CASREGGTSGDLSYEQYF. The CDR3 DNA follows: TGCGCCAGCAGGGAGGGGGGGACTAGCGGGGATTTATCCTACGAGCAGTACTTC.

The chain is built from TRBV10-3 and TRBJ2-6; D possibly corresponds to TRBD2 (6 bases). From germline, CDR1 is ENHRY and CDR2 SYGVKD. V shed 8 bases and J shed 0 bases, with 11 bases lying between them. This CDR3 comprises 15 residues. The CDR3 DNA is TGTGCCATCGGCGGGGCCAACTCTGGGGCCAACGTCCTGACTTTC. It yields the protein CAIGGANSGANVLTF.

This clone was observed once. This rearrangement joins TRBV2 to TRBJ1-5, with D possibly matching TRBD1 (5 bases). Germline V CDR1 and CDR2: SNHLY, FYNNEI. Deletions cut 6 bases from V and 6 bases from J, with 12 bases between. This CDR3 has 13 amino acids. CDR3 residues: CASSREFSQPQHF. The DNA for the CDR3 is TGTGCCAGCAGCAGGGAATTCAGTCAGCCCCAGCATTTT.

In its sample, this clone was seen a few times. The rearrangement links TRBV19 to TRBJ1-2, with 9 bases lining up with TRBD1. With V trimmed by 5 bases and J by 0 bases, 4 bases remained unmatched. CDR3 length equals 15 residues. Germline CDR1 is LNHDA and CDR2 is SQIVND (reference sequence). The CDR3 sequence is CASSARTGANYGYTF. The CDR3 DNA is TGTGCCAGTAGTGCCCGGACAGGGGCTAACTATGGCTACACCTTC.

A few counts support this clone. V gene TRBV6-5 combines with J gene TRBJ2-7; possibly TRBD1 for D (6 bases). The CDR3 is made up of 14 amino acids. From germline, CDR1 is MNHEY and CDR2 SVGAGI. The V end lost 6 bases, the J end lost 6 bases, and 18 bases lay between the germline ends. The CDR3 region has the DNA TGTGCCAGCAGGATTAACAGGGACCTAGGCGAGCAGTACTTC. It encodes CASRINRDLGEQYF.

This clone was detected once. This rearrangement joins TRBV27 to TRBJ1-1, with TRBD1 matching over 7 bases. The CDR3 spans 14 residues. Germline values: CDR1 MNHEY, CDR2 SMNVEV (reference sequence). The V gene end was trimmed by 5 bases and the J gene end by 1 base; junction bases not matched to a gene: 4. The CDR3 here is CASSPRGPNTEAFF. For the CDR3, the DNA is TGTGCCAGCAGTCCTAGGGGGCCGAACACTGAAGCTTTCTTT.

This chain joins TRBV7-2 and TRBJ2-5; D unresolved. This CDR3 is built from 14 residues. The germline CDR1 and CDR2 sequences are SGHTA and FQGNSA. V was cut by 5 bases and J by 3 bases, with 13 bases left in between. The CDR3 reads CASSLTTRKETQYF. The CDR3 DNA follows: TGTGCCAGCAGCCTTACTACCCGGAAAGAGACCCAGTACTTC.

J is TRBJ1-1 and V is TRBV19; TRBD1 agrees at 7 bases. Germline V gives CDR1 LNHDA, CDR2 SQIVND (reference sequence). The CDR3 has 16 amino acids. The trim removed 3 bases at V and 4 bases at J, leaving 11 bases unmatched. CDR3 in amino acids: CASSIQSQAGGTEAFF. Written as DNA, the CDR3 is TGTGCCAGTAGTATCCAGAGTCAGGCAGGGGGCACTGAAGCTTTCTTT. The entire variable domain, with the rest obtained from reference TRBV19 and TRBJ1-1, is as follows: DGGITQSPKYLFRKEGQNVTLSCEQNLNHDAMYWYRQDPGQGLRLIYYSQIVNDFQKGDIAEGYSVSREKKESFPLTVTSAQKNPTAFYLCASSIQSQAGGTEAFFGQGTRLTVV.

CDR3: CASSFGRDTQYF. In nucleotides, the CDR3 is TGTGCCAGCAGCTTTGGCAGAGATACGCAGTATTTT. V gene TRBV11-2 combines with J gene TRBJ2-3; D is undetermined. Trimming removed 3 bases from V and 5 bases from J, with 6 bases in between. This CDR3 region has 12 residues. The germline CDR1 and CDR2 sequences are SGHAT and FQNNGV. The full variable domain, in which reference TRBV11-2 and TRBJ2-3 provide the parts outside the CDR3, is EAGVAQSPRYKIIEKRQSVAFWCNPISGHATLYWYQQILGQGPKLLIQFQNNGVVDDSQLPKDRFSAERLKGVDSTLKIQPAKLEDSAVYLCASSFGRDTQYFGPGTRLTVL.

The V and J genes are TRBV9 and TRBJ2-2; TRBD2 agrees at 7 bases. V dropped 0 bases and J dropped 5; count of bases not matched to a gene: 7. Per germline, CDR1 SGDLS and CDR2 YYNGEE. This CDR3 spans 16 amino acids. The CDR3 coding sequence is TGTGCCAGCAGCGTAGAAACTCTAGCGGCTACCGGGGAGCTGTTTTTT. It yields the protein CASSVETLAATGELFF.

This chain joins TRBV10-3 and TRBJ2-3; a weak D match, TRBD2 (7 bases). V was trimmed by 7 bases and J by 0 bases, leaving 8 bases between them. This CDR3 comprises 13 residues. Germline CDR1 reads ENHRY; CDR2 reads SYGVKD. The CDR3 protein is CAIKGGSTDTQYF. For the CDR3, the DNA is TGTGCCATCAAGGGGGGGAGCACAGATACGCAGTATTTT.

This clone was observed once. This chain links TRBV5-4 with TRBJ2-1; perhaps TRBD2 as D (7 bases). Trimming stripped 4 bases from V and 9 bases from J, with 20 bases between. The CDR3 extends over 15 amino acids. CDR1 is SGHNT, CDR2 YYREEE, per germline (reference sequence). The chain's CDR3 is CASSQSASGGGEQFF. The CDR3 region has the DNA TGTGCCAGCAGCCAGAGTGCTAGCGGAGGGGGTGAGCAGTTCTTC.

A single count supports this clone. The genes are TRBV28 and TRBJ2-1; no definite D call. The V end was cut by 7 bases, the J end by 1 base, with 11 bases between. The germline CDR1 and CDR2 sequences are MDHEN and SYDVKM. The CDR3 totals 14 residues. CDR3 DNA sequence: TGTGCCAGCACCCTACCGACTTCCTACAATGAGCAGTTCTTC. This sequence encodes CASTLPTSYNEQFF.

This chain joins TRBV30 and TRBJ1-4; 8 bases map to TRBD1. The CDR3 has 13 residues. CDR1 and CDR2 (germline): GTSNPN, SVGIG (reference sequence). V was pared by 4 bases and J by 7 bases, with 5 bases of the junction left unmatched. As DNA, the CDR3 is TGTGCCTGGAACAGGGGGGGCGGTGAAAAACTGTTTTTT. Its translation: CAWNRGGGEKLFF. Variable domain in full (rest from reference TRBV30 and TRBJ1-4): SQTIHQWPATLVQPVGSPLSLECTVEGTSNPNLYWYRQAAGRGLQLLFYSVGIGQISSEVPQNLSASRPQDRQFILSSKKLLLSDSGFYLCAWNRGGGEKLFFGSGTQLSVL.